These 13 T cell receptor beta chains originate from one sample sequenced in a study of glioma-infiltrating T cells after dendritic cell vaccination. Clones were sequenced by immunoSEQ multiplex PCR, and TCRdb holds only the in-frame ones, with some missing. The sample records tens of thousands of clones, approximately 78% being singletons. The sequences come from blood, collected before dendritic cell vaccination. These receptors were collected from a human donor with glioblastoma.

The V call is TRBV27, the J call TRBJ2-2; the D is unclear. The CDR3 contains 15 residues. Trimming took off 5 bases at V and 4 bases at J, with 14 bases between the two ends. Germline loops: CDR1 MNHEY, CDR2 SMNVEV (reference sequence). CDR3 in DNA: TGTGCCAGCAGTCCCGGAGACTCACTCACCGGGGAGCTGTTTTTT. The encoded protein is CASSPGDSLTGELFF.

This sequence joins TRBV28 and TRBJ1-6; 10 bases agree with TRBD1. The CDR3 covers 14 residues. Germline V CDR1 and CDR2: MDHEN, SYDVKM. The J segment lost 10 bases and the V segment lost 9 bases, leaving 9 bases of the junction unmatched. Here the CDR3 DNA reads TGTGCCAGTCGCACGACAGGGGGCCACTCACCCCTCCACTTT. Protein sequence: CASRTTGGHSPLHF.

The chain couples TRBV6-1 to TRBJ2-7, with 11 nucleotides matching TRBD1. In germline, CDR1 is MNHNS, CDR2 SASEGT. The CDR3 sequence is 14 residues long. CDR3 sequence reads: CAVEAGQGAYEQYF. The CDR3, as DNA: TGTGCAGTAGAGGCGGGACAGGGGGCCTACGAGCAGTACTTC.

The chain uses TRBV2 and TRBJ1-3; weak D call: TRBD1 (6 bases). The CDR3 covers 13 residues. The V and J ends lost 9 bases and 0 bases respectively, with 9 bases between them. The germline gives CDR1 SNHLY, CDR2 FYNNEI. CDR3 protein: CAREDSSGNTIYF. CDR3 nucleotides: TGTGCCAGGGAGGACAGCTCTGGAAACACCATATATTTT. Complete variable domain (other parts from reference TRBV2 and TRBJ1-3): EPEVTQTPSHQVTQMGQEVILRCVPISNHLYFYWYRQILGQKVEFLVSFYNNEISEKSEIFDDQFSVERPDGSNFTLKIRSTKLEDSAMYFCAREDSSGNTIYFGEGSWLTVV.

This chain links TRBV7-2 with TRBJ1-2, with D hard to call. This CDR3 region has 12 residues. V was pared by 5 bases and J by 8 bases, with 12 bases between. Germline V gene data show CDR1 as SGHTA and CDR2 as FQGNSA. The CDR3 sequence: CASSRNMEGYTF. The DNA of the CDR3 is TGTGCCAGCAGCCGTAACATGGAGGGCTACACCTTC.

This chain uses TRBV5-4 with TRBJ2-2; D is uncertain. The CDR3 has 14 residues. Germline CDR1 is SGHNT and CDR2 is YYREEE (reference sequence). The ends were cut back, 0 bases at V and 2 bases at J, with 5 bases in the middle. The CDR3 loop is CASSLVLNTGELFF. The CDR3 DNA reads TGTGCCAGCAGCTTGGTCCTAAACACCGGGGAGCTGTTTTTT.

CDR3 nucleotide sequence: TGCGCCAGCAGCAGATGGACAGGCGGGGATGAAAAACTGTTTTTT. Translating it yields CASSRWTGGDEKLFF. The gene calls are TRBV5-1 and TRBJ1-4; 7 bases are a match to TRBD1. J gave up 6 bases and V 4 bases, and 9 bases lay outside the gene matches. The CDR3 is 15 residues long. Germline assignment: CDR1 SGHRS and CDR2 YFSETQ.

The chain joins TRBV10-3 to TRBJ1-1, with D maybe TRBD1 (6 bases). V dropped 11 bases and J dropped 1 base, with 29 bases sitting between them. Germline lookup yields CDR1 ENHRY and CDR2 SYGVKD. This CDR3 contains 18 residues. Here the CDR3 DNA reads TGTGCCGCCCGTGACTTAGCTGTCGGAACAGGGCGGAACACTGAAGCTTTCTTT. Translation gives CAARDLAVGTGRNTEAFF.

The chain employs TRBV7-2 and TRBJ2-1, with D tentatively TRBD2 (5 bases). CDR1 and CDR2 from the germline V gene are SGHTA and FQGNSA. V shed 5 bases and J shed 8 bases, with 28 bases lying between them. The CDR3 contains 18 residues. The CDR3 sequence is CASSPLILSLALGDEQFF. CDR3 nucleotide sequence: TGTGCCAGCAGCCCCCTTATTCTCTCTTTGGCCCTCGGGGATGAGCAGTTCTTC.

The rearrangement links TRBV4-1 to TRBJ2-1; TRBD2 agrees at 7 bases. After removal of 4 bases from V and 7 bases from J, the junction contained 13 bases not matched to a gene. The CDR3 totals 16 residues. Germline CDR1 and CDR2: MGHRA and YSYEKL. The CDR3 coding sequence is TGCGCCAGCAGCCCCTGGGGGACTACCGCAGATAATGAGCAGTTCTTC. Translated: CASSPWGTTADNEQFF.

The V gene is TRBV7-8, the J gene TRBJ1-2, with 8 bases that match TRBD1. This CDR3 spans 16 amino acids. Per germline, CDR1 SGHVS and CDR2 FQNEAQ. J was trimmed by 4 bases and V by 3 bases; bases with no gene match: 10. CDR3 DNA: TGTGCCAGCAGCTTGGAAGACAGGGGACCCTTCTATGGCTACACCTTC. It encodes CASSLEDRGPFYGYTF.

This sequence joins TRBV6-1 and TRBJ1-5; no clear D gene. Trimming shortened V by 2 bases and J by 9 bases, and 11 bases separated the two germline ends. CDR1 MNHNS and CDR2 SASEGT come from the germline V gene. This CDR3 region has 13 residues. The CDR3 region has the DNA TGTGCCAGCAGTGAATTAGCAGTCGGGCCCCAGCATTTT. It yields the protein CASSELAVGPQHF.

In the case of this clone: A read error may account for a junction end that differs from germline. The J gene is TRBJ2-1, the V gene TRBV7-7, with 9 bases fitting TRBD2. The germline V gene has CDR1 SSHAT and CDR2 FNYEAQ (reference sequence). The CDR3 is 15 residues long. DNA for the CDR3: TGTGCTAGCAGCTTAGGAGCGGGGGGAAACAATGAGCAGTTCTTC. Its protein is CASSLGAGGNNEQFF.